Listed below are T cell receptor beta chains from one sample, sequenced in a study of CD8+ T cells in alopecia areata. Measured with immunoSEQ multiplex PCR; TCRdb has only the in-frame clones, and not every one. The sample consists of over 150,000 clones, around 50% of them appearing once. The sequencing input was CD8+ T cells sorted from blood. These receptors originate from a human donor in good health. CDR3s include the opening cysteine and the closing phenylalanine or tryptophan. D genes are given only for firm matches. The size of a clone is reported for some rows only, either as once, few or many, or as a class for expanded clones.

CASSLTGNNQPQHF | TGTGCCAGCAGTCTGACAGGGAACAATCAGCCCCAGCATTTT | TRBD1 | . | 14 | TRBJ1-5 | TRBV27
CSVEGQSPRYEQYF | TGCAGCGTCGAAGGACAGAGCCCCCGCTACGAGCAGTACTTC | . | . | 14 | TRBJ2-7 | TRBV29-1
CASSFRDRDYEQYF | TGTGCCAGCTCATTCCGGGACAGGGACTACGAGCAGTACTTC | TRBD1 | . | 14 | TRBJ2-7 | TRBV6-5
CASSSWGDQPQHF | TGTGCCAGCAGCTCTTGGGGTGATCAGCCCCAGCATTTT | . | once | 13 | TRBJ1-5 | TRBV7-9
CASSPNSRENTF | TGTGCCAGCAGCCCGAACTCACGCGAGAACACCTTC | . | few | 12 | TRBJ1-2 | TRBV5-6
CSVAGGSGERGETQYF | TGCAGCGTTGCGGGGGGTAGCGGGGAGAGAGGGGAGACCCAGTACTTC | TRBD2 | . | 16 | TRBJ2-5 | TRBV29-1
CASSPLVGGPYGYTF | TGTGCCAGCAGCCCGTTGGTCGGGGGGCCCTATGGCTACACCTTC | . | . | 15 | TRBJ1-2 | TRBV5-6
CASSQEGGTTYEQYF | TGCGCCAGCAGCCAAGAAGGGGGTACTACCTACGAGCAGTACTTC | . | . | 15 | TRBJ2-7 | TRBV4-1
CASSLRPPPNTEAFF | TGCGCCAGCAGCTTGCGGCCACCCCCGAACACTGAAGCTTTCTTT | . | . | 15 | TRBJ1-1 | TRBV5-1
CASSLALGSNEQFF | TGTGCCAGCAGCTTAGCCCTGGGTTCCAATGAGCAGTTCTTC | . | . | 14 | TRBJ2-1 | TRBV7-6
CASSPRRNAYEQYF | TGCGCCAGCAGCCCCAGACGGAACGCCTACGAGCAGTACTTC | . | . | 14 | TRBJ2-7 | TRBV5-1
CASSELADLYGYTF | TGCGCCAGCAGTGAGTTGGCAGACCTCTATGGCTACACCTTC | . | . | 14 | TRBJ1-2 | TRBV10-2
CASSLFGRDQETQYF | TGTGCCAGCAGCCTCTTTGGCAGGGACCAAGAGACCCAGTACTTC | . | . | 15 | TRBJ2-5 | TRBV6-5
CASSSRDSYNQPQHF | TGTGCCAGCAGCTCCCGGGACAGCTACAATCAGCCCCAGCATTTT | TRBD1 | . | 15 | TRBJ1-5 | TRBV5-6
CASSLGGGTEAFF | TGTGCCAGCAGCCTTGGAGGGGGCACTGAAGCTTTCTTT | . | . | 13 | TRBJ1-1 | TRBV5-6
CASSVATGELFF | TGTGCCAGCAGCGTGGCCACCGGGGAGCTGTTTTTT | . | few | 12 | TRBJ2-2 | TRBV9
CASSQEKEYLGYGYTF | TGCGCCAGCAGCCAAGAGAAAGAGTACCTCGGCTATGGCTACACCTTC | . | . | 16 | TRBJ1-2 | TRBV4-1
CASSDPGAPTYEQYF | TGCGCCAGCAGTGACCCAGGGGCTCCAACCTACGAGCAGTACTTC | . | . | 15 | TRBJ2-7 | TRBV10-2
CASSLGPRERSYNEQFF | TGTGCCAGCAGTTTAGGCCCTCGGGAGCGCTCCTACAATGAGCAGTTCTTC | . | many | 17 | TRBJ2-1 | TRBV27
CASSPSGGTQYF | TGTGCCAGCAGCCCTAGCGGGGGAACTCAGTACTTC | TRBD2 | few | 12 | TRBJ2-4 | TRBV27
CASSEGDRVRYEQYF | TGTGCCAGCAGTGAAGGGGACAGGGTTCGGTACGAGCAGTACTTC | TRBD1 | few | 15 | TRBJ2-7 | TRBV2
CASSYRETTDTQYF | TGTGCCAGCAGTTACAGGGAGACCACAGATACGCAGTATTTT | . | . | 14 | TRBJ2-3 | TRBV10-3
CASSYSGRRDTEAFF | TGTGCCAGCAGTTACTCGGGGCGGCGGGACACTGAAGCTTTCTTT | . | . | 15 | TRBJ1-1 | TRBV6-5
CASSLRSGVPYNEQFF | TGTGCCAGCAGCTTAAGGAGCGGGGTCCCCTACAATGAGCAGTTCTTC | TRBD2 | . | 16 | TRBJ2-1 | TRBV11-2
CSVEEGRPYEQYF | TGCAGCGTTGAAGAGGGCAGGCCCTACGAGCAGTACTTC | . | few | 13 | TRBJ2-7 | TRBV29-1
CASSPVGNTIYF | TGTGCCAGCAGCCCAGTTGGAAACACCATATATTTT | . | few | 12 | TRBJ1-3 | TRBV6-6
CASSPGIWTGELFF | TGTGCCAGCAGCCCCGGGATTTGGACCGGGGAGCTGTTTTTT | . | . | 14 | TRBJ2-2 | TRBV14
CASSQDSYEQYF | TGTGCCAGCAGCCAGGACAGCTACGAGCAGTACTTC | . | . | 12 | TRBJ2-7 | TRBV11-1
CASSEGYVHTF | TGTGCCAGCAGTGAAGGTTATGTCCACACCTTC | . | . | 11 | TRBJ1-2 | TRBV25-1
CASSSPEGRSQETQYF | TGCGCCAGCAGCTCCCCAGAAGGCAGGAGCCAAGAGACCCAGTACTTC | . | . | 16 | TRBJ2-5 | TRBV4-1
CAWEPGSGSSGYNEQFF | TGTGCCTGGGAACCGGGGTCGGGATCTTCGGGTTACAATGAGCAGTTCTTC | . | . | 17 | TRBJ2-1 | TRBV30
CSVKTGTAPEQYF | TGCAGCGTTAAGACAGGGACTGCTCCCGAGCAGTACTTC | . | . | 13 | TRBJ2-7 | TRBV29-1